This TCR beta chain was documented in a study of blood T cell repertoires in COVID-19. Study-wide background: Whether acute or convalescent, the COVID-19 samples came from the United States, Italy and Spain. PBMCs, B-cell-depleted T cells, or T cells were the source of the cDNA or gDNA that made up the material.

This clone was picked up one time. Germline V CDR1 and CDR2: SGDLS, YYNGEE. The CDR3 runs to 13 residues. With 4 bases removed from V and 6 bases from J, the gap between germline ends came to 14 bases. The repertoire was sequenced with immunoSEQ multiplex PCR; TCRdb's copy has only in-frame clones and lacks some. The sample lists about 99,000 clones; about 92% were seen once. The specimen was peripheral blood. The chain combines TRBV9 with TRBJ2-7, with D perhaps matching TRBD2 (5 bases). The source is a woman at least 80 years old in a cohort sampled during active COVID-19. The CDR3 nucleotides read TGTGCCAGCAGCCCCAGGCTAGCCGGCGAGCAGTACTTC. Its translation is CASSPRLAGEQYF.